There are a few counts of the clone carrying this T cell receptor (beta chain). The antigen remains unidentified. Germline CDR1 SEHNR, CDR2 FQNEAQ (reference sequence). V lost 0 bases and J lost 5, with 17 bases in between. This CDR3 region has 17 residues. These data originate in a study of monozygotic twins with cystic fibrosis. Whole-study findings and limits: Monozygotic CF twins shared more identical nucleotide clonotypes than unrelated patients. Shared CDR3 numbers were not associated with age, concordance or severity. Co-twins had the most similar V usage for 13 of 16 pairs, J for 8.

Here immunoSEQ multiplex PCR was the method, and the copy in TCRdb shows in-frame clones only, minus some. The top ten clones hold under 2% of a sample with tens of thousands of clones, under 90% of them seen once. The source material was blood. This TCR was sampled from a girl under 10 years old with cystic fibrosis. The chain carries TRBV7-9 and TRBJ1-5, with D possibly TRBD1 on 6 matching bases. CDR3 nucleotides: TGTGCCAGCAGCTTAGCAGGTGTCGGGGGCGCAGATCAGCCCCAGCATTTT. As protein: CASSLAGVGGADQPQHF.